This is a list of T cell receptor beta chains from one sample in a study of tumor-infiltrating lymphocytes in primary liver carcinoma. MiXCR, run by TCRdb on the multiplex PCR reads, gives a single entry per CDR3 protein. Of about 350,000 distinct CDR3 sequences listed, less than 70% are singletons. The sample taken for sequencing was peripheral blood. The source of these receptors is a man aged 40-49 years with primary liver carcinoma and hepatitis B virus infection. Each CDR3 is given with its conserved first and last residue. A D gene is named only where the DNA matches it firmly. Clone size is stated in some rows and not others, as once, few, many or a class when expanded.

CDR3aa: CASSNMGEVEKLFF; CDR3nt: TGTGCCAGCAGCAACATGGGAGAGGTTGAAAAACTGTTTTTT; j_gene: TRBJ1-4; len: 14; v_gene: TRBV6-1; abundance: NA; d_gene: NA
CDR3aa: CASNLKRNTEASF; CDR3nt: TGTGCCAGCAACCTCAAACGGAACACTGAAGCTTCCTTT; j_gene: TRBJ1-1; len: 13; v_gene: TRBV11-2; abundance: NA; d_gene: NA
CDR3aa: CASSLNMGDQETQYF; CDR3nt: TGCGCCAGCAGCTTAAATATGGGGGATCAAGAGACCCAGTACTTC; j_gene: TRBJ2-5; len: 15; v_gene: TRBV5-1; abundance: NA; d_gene: NA
CDR3aa: CATRPSGLAGGSSYNEQFF; CDR3nt: TGTGCCACCAGACCTTCGGGACTAGCGGGAGGGAGCTCCTACAATGAGCAGTTCTTC; j_gene: TRBJ2-1; len: 19; v_gene: TRBV28; abundance: NA; d_gene: TRBD2
CDR3aa: CASSYPGRYEQYF; CDR3nt: TGTGCCAGCAGTTATCCAGGGCGCTACGAGCAGTACTTC; j_gene: TRBJ2-7; len: 13; v_gene: TRBV6-2/TRBV6-3; abundance: few; d_gene: NA
CDR3aa: CASSPGALWNQPQHF; CDR3nt: TGTGCCAGTAGCCCAGGGGCCCTCTGGAATCAGCCCCAGCATTTT; j_gene: TRBJ1-5; len: 15; v_gene: TRBV19; abundance: NA; d_gene: NA
CDR3aa: CASKQVAAEPNTGELFF; CDR3nt: TGTGCCAGCAAACAAGTCGCAGCGGAGCCTAACACTGGGGAGCTGTTTTTT; j_gene: TRBJ2-2; len: 17; v_gene: TRBV14; abundance: NA; d_gene: NA
CDR3aa: CACSPQGSHEQYF; CDR3nt: TGTGCCTGCAGCCCCCAGGGAAGCCACGAGCAATACTTC; j_gene: TRBJ2-7; len: 13; v_gene: TRBV11-3; abundance: once; d_gene: NA
CDR3aa: CASSLWTETYEQCF; CDR3nt: TGTGCCAGCAGCTTATGGACAGAGACCTACGAGCAGTGCTTC; j_gene: TRBJ2-7; len: 14; v_gene: TRBV11-2; abundance: NA; d_gene: NA
CDR3aa: CASSYSGQGFYEQYF; CDR3nt: TGTGCCAGCAGTTACTCGGGACAGGGTTTCTACGAGCAGTACTTC; j_gene: TRBJ2-7; len: 15; v_gene: TRBV6-5; abundance: many; d_gene: TRBD1
CDR3aa: CASSQEGLQQETQYF; CDR3nt: TGTGCCAGCAGCCAAGAGGGATTGCAACAAGAGACCCAGTACTTC; j_gene: TRBJ2-5; len: 15; v_gene: TRBV14; abundance: many; d_gene: NA
CDR3aa: CASSYRIRLGLDNEQFF; CDR3nt: TGTGCCAGCAGTTACCGAATTAGACTAGGTCTTGATAATGAGCAGTTCTTC; j_gene: TRBJ2-1; len: 17; v_gene: TRBV6-5; abundance: NA; d_gene: NA
CDR3aa: CAGSLALTGRGFHF; CDR3nt: TGTGCAGGCAGCTTAGCCCTGACAGGCCGAGGGTTCCACTTC; j_gene: TRBJ1-2; len: 14; v_gene: TRBV11-2; abundance: NA; d_gene: NA
CDR3aa: CASNSGRYTGERFF; CDR3nt: TGTGCCAGCAACTCCGGACGGTACACCGGGGAGCGGTTTTTT; j_gene: TRBJ2-2; len: 14; v_gene: TRBV11-2; abundance: NA; d_gene: NA
CDR3aa: CANRGTGDTEAFF; CDR3nt: TGTGCCAACAGAGGGACAGGGGACACTGAAGCTTTCTTC; j_gene: TRBJ1-1; len: 13; v_gene: TRBV10-3; abundance: NA; d_gene: TRBD1
CDR3aa: CASSGGQGRYEQYF; CDR3nt: TGTGCCAGCAGTGGGGGACAGGGCCGTTACGAGCAGTACTTC; j_gene: TRBJ2-7; len: 14; v_gene: TRBV6-1; abundance: NA; d_gene: TRBD1
CDR3aa: CASSSGPWGNSPLHF; CDR3nt: TGTGCCAGCAGTTCCGGCCCCTGGGGTAATTCACCCCTCCACTTT; j_gene: TRBJ1-6; len: 15; v_gene: TRBV28; abundance: NA; d_gene: NA
CDR3aa: CASSLKWDSENTGELFF; CDR3nt: TGTGCCAGCAGCTTAAAATGGGATAGCGAGAACACCGGGGAGCTGTTTTTT; j_gene: TRBJ2-2; len: 17; v_gene: TRBV7-9; abundance: NA; d_gene: NA
CDR3aa: CASSFTNRSYEQYF; CDR3nt: TGTGCCAGCAGTTTTACTAACAGATCTTACGAGCAGTACTTC; j_gene: TRBJ2-7; len: 14; v_gene: TRBV11-2; abundance: few; d_gene: NA
CDR3aa: CASGGQKAFF; CDR3nt: TGTGCCAGCGGTGGGCAGAAAGCTTTCTTT; j_gene: TRBJ1-1; len: 10; v_gene: TRBV28; abundance: NA; d_gene: NA
CDR3aa: CASCIQVLSGRDTEAFF; CDR3nt: TGTGCCAGCTGCATCCAAGTCCTGTCGGGAAGGGACACTGAAGCTTTCTTT; j_gene: TRBJ1-1; len: 17; v_gene: TRBV6-2/TRBV6-3; abundance: many; d_gene: NA
CDR3aa: CASSSQHRGSYEQYF; CDR3nt: TGTGCCAGCAGCTCACAGCACCGGGGTTCCTACGAGCAGTACTTC; j_gene: TRBJ2-7; len: 15; v_gene: TRBV11-2; abundance: NA; d_gene: NA
CDR3aa: CASSLRGEYTGELFF; CDR3nt: TGTGCCAGCAGTCTAAGGGGGGAATACACCGGGGAGCTGTTTTTT; j_gene: TRBJ2-2; len: 15; v_gene: TRBV7-9; abundance: NA; d_gene: NA
CDR3aa: CASKNRSGGLVRNTIYF; CDR3nt: TGTGCCAGCAAGAATAGGTCAGGGGGCTTGGTAAGAAACACCATATATTTT; j_gene: TRBJ1-3; len: 17; v_gene: TRBV6-1; abundance: NA; d_gene: TRBD1
CDR3aa: CASPGLALTDTQYF; CDR3nt: TGCGCCAGTCCGGGACTAGCGTTAACAGATACGCAGTATTTT; j_gene: TRBJ2-3; len: 14; v_gene: TRBV10-1; abundance: few; d_gene: TRBD2
CDR3aa: CASGYTSASSEQFF; CDR3nt: TGTGCTAGTGGATATACTAGCGCCAGTAGTGAGCAGTTCTTC; j_gene: TRBJ2-1; len: 14; v_gene: TRBV12-5; abundance: NA; d_gene: TRBD2
CDR3aa: CTSRDGLARTGELFF; CDR3nt: TGTACCAGCAGAGACGGACTAGCTAGAACCGGGGAACTGTTTTTT; j_gene: TRBJ2-2; len: 15; v_gene: TRBV6-1; abundance: NA; d_gene: TRBD2
CDR3aa: CASSSVSYEPYF; CDR3nt: TGTGCCAGCAGCTCCGTCTCCTACGAGCCTTACTTC; j_gene: TRBJ2-7; len: 12; v_gene: TRBV11-2; abundance: NA; d_gene: NA
CDR3aa: CASRGETGRAFF; CDR3nt: TGCGCCAGCAGGGGGGAAACTGGGAGAGCTTTCTTT; j_gene: TRBJ1-1; len: 12; v_gene: TRBV10-1; abundance: few; d_gene: NA
CDR3aa: CASKRAGEFHEEYF; CDR3nt: TGTGCCAGTAAAAGAGCGGGAGAATTCCACGAGGAGTACTTC; j_gene: TRBJ2-7; len: 14; v_gene: TRBV6-2/TRBV6-3; abundance: NA; d_gene: TRBD2
CDR3aa: CASSFTGTGNTGELFF; CDR3nt: TGCGCCAGCAGTTTCACCGGGACAGGGAACACCGGGGAGCTGTTTTTT; j_gene: TRBJ2-2; len: 16; v_gene: TRBV5-1; abundance: NA; d_gene: TRBD1
CDR3aa: CAGSYSSGSENTIYF; CDR3nt: TGTGCCGGCAGTTACTCTTCCGGGTCTGAAAACACCATATATTTT; j_gene: TRBJ1-3; len: 15; v_gene: TRBV6-5; abundance: NA; d_gene: NA
CDR3aa: CASSPKAGTSGSFPREVEVFEQFF; CDR3nt: TGTGCCAGCAGTCCGAAAGCCGGGACTAGCGGGAGTTTCCCTCGGGAGGTTGAGGTATTTGAGCAGTTCTTC; j_gene: TRBJ2-1; len: 24; v_gene: TRBV28; abundance: NA; d_gene: TRBD2
CDR3aa: CASSPPGWQGNQPQHF; CDR3nt: TGCGCCAGCAGCCCCCCGGGGTGGCAGGGCAATCAGCCCCAGCATTTT; j_gene: TRBJ1-5; len: 16; v_gene: TRBV4-1; abundance: many; d_gene: NA
CDR3aa: CASSSTTTADTYYF; CDR3nt: TGTGCCAGCAGCTCCACGACGACGGCAGATACGTATTATTTT; j_gene: TRBJ2-3; len: 14; v_gene: TRBV11-2; abundance: NA; d_gene: NA
CDR3aa: CTSSARTGGPAEASF; CDR3nt: TGTACCAGCAGCGCCAGGACAGGGGGTCCGGCTGAAGCTTCCTTT; j_gene: TRBJ1-1; len: 15; v_gene: TRBV11-2; abundance: NA; d_gene: TRBD1
CDR3aa: CASSLFASGRGAGEQYF; CDR3nt: TGTGCCAGCAGTTTATTCGCTAGCGGGAGGGGTGCAGGGGAGCAGTACTTC; j_gene: TRBJ2-7; len: 17; v_gene: TRBV11-1; abundance: NA; d_gene: TRBD2
CDR3aa: CASRPEQALAQHF; CDR3nt: TGTGCCAGTAGGCCAGAACAGGCGCTGGCCCAGCATTTT; j_gene: TRBJ1-5; len: 13; v_gene: TRBV6-1; abundance: NA; d_gene: NA
CDR3aa: CASSRGGRWYEQYF; CDR3nt: TGTGCCAGCAGCCGAGGGGGGAGATGGTACGAGCAGTACTTC; j_gene: TRBJ2-7; len: 14; v_gene: TRBV6-5; abundance: many; d_gene: NA
CDR3aa: CASSYSGRGTTDTQYF; CDR3nt: TGTGCCAGCAGTTACTCTGGGAGGGGCACCACAGATACGCAGTATTTT; j_gene: TRBJ2-3; len: 16; v_gene: TRBV6-5; abundance: few; d_gene: TRBD2
CDR3aa: CASSIMRGQGSGNTIYF; CDR3nt: TGTGCCAGCAGCATAATGCGGGGACAGGGCTCTGGAAACACCATATATTTT; j_gene: TRBJ1-3; len: 17; v_gene: TRBV11-2; abundance: many; d_gene: TRBD1
CDR3aa: CASSQRRESEQFF; CDR3nt: TGTGCCAGCAGCCAACGACGGGAGAGTGAGCAGTTCTTC; j_gene: TRBJ2-1; len: 13; v_gene: TRBV7-3; abundance: NA; d_gene: NA
CDR3aa: CASSGGQGANNEQFF; CDR3nt: TGTGCCAGCAGTGGGGGACAGGGGGCAAACAATGAGCAGTTCTTC; j_gene: TRBJ2-1; len: 15; v_gene: TRBV6-6; abundance: many; d_gene: TRBD1
CDR3aa: CASRPDGSNTGELVF; CDR3nt: TGTGCCAGCAGGCCCGACGGATCGAACACCGGGGAGCTGGTTTTT; j_gene: TRBJ2-2; len: 15; v_gene: TRBV6-6; abundance: NA; d_gene: NA
CDR3aa: CASRMGSWATNTGELFF; CDR3nt: TGTGCCAGCAGAATGGGGAGTTGGGCTACGAACACCGGGGAGCTGTTTTTT; j_gene: TRBJ2-2; len: 17; v_gene: TRBV11-2; abundance: many; d_gene: NA
CDR3aa: CASSYLGSYNSPVHF; CDR3nt: TGTGCCAGCAGTTACTTGGGATCCTATAATTCACCCGTCCACTTT; j_gene: TRBJ1-6; len: 15; v_gene: TRBV6-5; abundance: NA; d_gene: NA
CDR3aa: CSIVLIHEQYF; CDR3nt: TGCAGCATTGTTTTAATCCACGAGCAGTACTTC; j_gene: TRBJ2-7; len: 11; v_gene: TRBV29-1; abundance: NA; d_gene: NA
CDR3aa: CASSIGQGLGPDQETQYF; CDR3nt: TGTGCCAGCAGTATCGGACAGGGACTAGGGCCGGACCAAGAGACCCAGTACTTC; j_gene: TRBJ2-5; len: 18; v_gene: TRBV6-6; abundance: few; d_gene: NA
CDR3aa: CAISFDRGRYNEQFF; CDR3nt: TGTGCCATCAGCTTTGACAGGGGAAGATACAATGAGCAGTTCTTC; j_gene: TRBJ2-1; len: 15; v_gene: TRBV5-4; abundance: NA; d_gene: TRBD1
CDR3aa: CASSLQSAAEAFF; CDR3nt: TGTGCCAGCAGTTTACAGTCGGCGGCTGAAGCTTTCTTT; j_gene: TRBJ1-1; len: 13; v_gene: TRBV12-3/TRBV12-4; abundance: NA; d_gene: NA
CDR3aa: CASSLVATGGWVEAFF; CDR3nt: TGTGCCAGCAGCCTGGTTGCTACAGGGGGCTGGGTTGAAGCTTTCTTT; j_gene: TRBJ1-1; len: 16; v_gene: TRBV5-6; abundance: once; d_gene: TRBD1